These 28 T cell receptor beta chains share one sample of origin, sequenced in a study of CD8+ T cells in alopecia areata. Sequencing used cDNA as its template, made by extracting RNA and reverse transcribing it. This table comes from immunoSEQ multiplex PCR, and its TCRdb copy is limited to in-frame clones, with some not included. Of about 69,000 clones listed, 55% to 75% are singletons. The material sequenced was CD8+ T cells sorted from blood, taken at week 0. The source is a human donor with alopecia areata.

This chain connects TRBV6-5 to TRBJ2-1, with D perhaps matching TRBD2 (5 bases). CDR3 size: 16 residues. Germline V gene lookup returns CDR1 MNHEY and CDR2 SVGAGI. V lost 0 bases to trimming and J lost 8 bases, with 17 bases between them. CDR3 protein: CASSYSSLAPLHEQFF. The CDR3 DNA is TGTGCCAGCAGTTACTCGAGTCTAGCCCCGTTACATGAGCAGTTCTTC.

The V call is TRBV27, the J call TRBJ2-1, with D unclear. Per the germline V gene, CDR1 is MNHEY and CDR2 is SMNVEV (reference sequence). The CDR3 is 15 residues long. The germline V and J ends were trimmed by 3 bases and 1 base, with 10 bases remaining between them. The CDR3, as DNA: TGTGCCAGCAGTTTGGGCGGCTATTCCTACAATGAGCAGTTCTTC. Translated, it gives CASSLGGYSYNEQFF.

This clone turned up a few times. CDR3 sequence: CASSSPGFGYTF. The CDR3 region has the DNA TGTGCCAGCAGTTCGCCAGGGTTTGGCTACACCTTC. The V gene is TRBV27, the J gene TRBJ1-2; perhaps TRBD1 as D (5 bases). The CDR3 has 12 amino acids. The ends were cut back, 4 bases at V and 7 bases at J, with 10 bases in the middle. Germline V gene lookup returns CDR1 MNHEY and CDR2 SMNVEV (reference sequence).

This clone was seen only a few times. This chain connects TRBV28 to TRBJ2-7, with 8 positions matching TRBD1. Trimming at V came to 6 bases and at J to 1 base, leaving 2 bases not matched to a gene. The CDR3 is 13 amino acids. Germline values: CDR1 MDHEN, CDR2 SYDVKM. The CDR3 is CASSRTGSYEQYF. As DNA, the CDR3 is TGTGCCAGCAGCCGGACAGGGTCCTACGAGCAGTACTTC.

This clone was observed many times. This chain links TRBV29-1 with TRBJ2-5, with a weak D call TRBD2 (6 bases). Trimming cost V 0 bases and J 4 bases, with 15 bases left between them. Germline V gives CDR1 SQVTM, CDR2 ANQGSEA. CDR3 size: 15 residues. CDR3 loop: CSVEERVQGGETQYF. CDR3 sequence (DNA): TGCAGCGTTGAAGAAAGAGTCCAGGGAGGAGAGACCCAGTACTTC.

The chain joins TRBV15 to TRBJ1-5, with unresolved D. The germline gives CDR1 LNHNV, CDR2 YYDKDF (reference sequence). V shed 0 bases and J shed 2 bases, with 11 bases lying between them. This CDR3 region has 16 residues. This CDR3 is CATSRDLWGGNQPQHF. CDR3 nucleotides: TGTGCCACCAGCAGAGATTTGTGGGGAGGCAATCAGCCCCAGCATTTT.

V gene TRBV5-1 combines with J gene TRBJ1-2; D perhaps matches TRBD1 (6 bases). V lost 4 bases and J 0 bases, leaving 13 bases between the germline ends. Germline CDR1 reads SGHRS; CDR2 reads YFSETQ. The CDR3 runs to 15 residues. The chain's CDR3 is CASSLQGSTNYGYTF. The CDR3 nucleotides read TGCGCCAGCAGCCTACAGGGATCTACTAACTATGGCTACACCTTC.

Only a few counts were recorded for this clone. V usage is TRBV7-9 and J usage is TRBJ1-1, with a tentative D call TRBD1 (5 bases). The CDR3 loop spans 12 amino acids. V gave up 3 bases and J gave up 7 bases, with 9 bases separating them. Per germline, CDR1 SEHNR and CDR2 FQNEAQ (reference sequence). The CDR3 reads CASSFGTVEAFF. Here the CDR3 DNA reads TGTGCCAGCAGCTTTGGGACGGTTGAAGCTTTCTTT.

V and J are TRBV25-1 and TRBJ2-1; no reliable D call. The V gene's germline CDR1 is MGHDK and CDR2 SYGVNS. Trimming took off 4 bases at V and 6 bases at J, with 7 bases between the two ends. The CDR3 sequence is 12 residues long. CDR3 in DNA: TGTGCCAGCAGTGCTGTTATCAATGAGCAGTTCTTC. Amino acids: CASSAVINEQFF.

This clone has only a few counts. The J gene is TRBJ2-2, the V gene TRBV6-1; 7 bases align to TRBD2. Germline lookup yields CDR1 MNHNS and CDR2 SASEGT. V lost 4 bases to trimming and J lost 2 bases; unmatched junction nucleotides: 4. The CDR3 runs to 15 residues. CDR3 DNA: TGTGCCAGCAGTGGACTAGCTGGAAACACCGGGGAGCTGTTTTTT. This codes for CASSGLAGNTGELFF.

The CDR3: CASSYRLAGTDTQYF. For the CDR3, the DNA is TGTGCCAGCAGTTACAGACTAGCAGGCACAGATACGCAGTATTTT. J is TRBJ2-3 and V is TRBV6-5; TRBD2 agrees at 7 bases. This CDR3 spans 15 amino acids. With V trimmed by 2 bases and J by 1 base, 3 bases remained unmatched. Germline CDR1 reads MNHEY; CDR2 reads SVGAGI.

The chain has TRBV30 and TRBJ2-7, with D possibly matching TRBD1 (5 bases). Looked up from germline, CDR1 is GTSNPN and CDR2 is SVGIG (reference sequence). V lost 0 bases to trimming and J lost 7 bases, with 13 bases between them. This CDR3 has 13 amino acids. CDR3 bases: TGTGCCTGGAGTGTGGACACCTACCTAGAGCAGTACTTC. It yields the protein CAWSVDTYLEQYF.

The chain combines TRBV29-1 with TRBJ1-1, with unresolved D. The CDR3 is made up of 14 amino acids. CDR1 is SQVTM, CDR2 ANQGSEA, per germline. V lost 3 bases and J lost 1, with 12 bases in between. As DNA, the CDR3 is TGCAGCGTTGAGGTCAGAGGACCGAACACTGAAGCTTTCTTT. It encodes CSVEVRGPNTEAFF.

The chain couples TRBV6-5 to TRBJ2-1; D gene uncertain. V shed 6 bases and J shed 7 bases, with 13 bases lying between them. The CDR3 loop spans 13 amino acids. Germline V gene lookup returns CDR1 MNHEY and CDR2 SVGAGI. In DNA form, the CDR3 reads TGTGCCAGCAGATCTCTAGGTAATAATGAGCAGTTCTTC. This encodes CASRSLGNNEQFF.

The CDR3 is CASSPGTLTGTYLGELFF. DNA of the CDR3: TGCGCCAGCAGCCCCGGGACACTTACCGGGACTTACCTCGGCGAGCTGTTTTTT. The chain combines TRBV5-1 with TRBJ2-2; the D gene could be TRBD1 or TRBD2 (6 bases each). Between the trimmed V and J ends, which lost 4 bases and 11 bases, there was a span of 30 bases. In germline, CDR1 is SGHRS, CDR2 YFSETQ. This CDR3 region has 18 residues. The whole variable domain, filled in from reference TRBV5-1 and TRBJ2-2, reads KAGVTQTPRYLIKTRGQQVTLSCSPISGHRSVSWYQQTPGQGLQFLFEYFSETQRNKGNFPGRFSGRQFSNSRSEMNVSTLELGDSALYLCASSPGTLTGTYLGELFFGEGSRLTVL.

The J gene is TRBJ2-5, the V gene TRBV4-1, with TRBD2 matching 10 bases. The V gene's germline CDR1 is MGHRA and CDR2 YSYEKL. Trimming removed 5 bases from V and 5 bases from J; junction bases left unmatched: 8. The CDR3 is 15 residues long. CDR3 region: CASSEDLAGVETQYF. CDR3 nucleotides: TGCGCCAGCAGCGAGGATCTAGCGGGAGTGGAGACCCAGTACTTC.

The genes are TRBV29-1 and TRBJ2-3; 8 positions agree with TRBD2. V trimming: 1 base; J trimming: 0 bases; junction bases outside the gene matches: 6. This CDR3 spans 16 amino acids. The germline gives CDR1 SQVTM, CDR2 ANQGSEA. For the CDR3, the DNA is TGCAGCGTTGAAGGACTAGCGATCACAAGCACAGATACGCAGTATTTT. Residues: CSVEGLAITSTDTQYF.

The chain carries TRBV27 and TRBJ2-7; the match to TRBD1 covers 10 bases. CDR1 is MNHEY, CDR2 SMNVEV, per germline (reference sequence). Trimming at V came to 5 bases and at J to 2 bases, leaving 6 bases not matched to a gene. This CDR3 has 15 residues. The CDR3 reads CASSVSGTGAYEQYF. In DNA, the CDR3 is TGTGCCAGCAGTGTCTCCGGGACAGGGGCCTACGAGCAGTACTTC.

Only a few counts were recorded for this clone. Here the CDR3 reads CASSRAAGVVEKLFF. The CDR3 DNA reads TGTGCCAGCAGCCGAGCCGCAGGGGTTGTTGAAAAACTGTTTTTT. V gene TRBV14 combines with J gene TRBJ1-4; possible D gene TRBD1, 6 bases. The CDR3 loop spans 15 amino acids. V shed 4 bases and J shed 7 bases, with 16 bases lying between them. Germline CDR1 SGHDN, CDR2 FVKESK. Variable domain in full (rest from reference TRBV14 and TRBJ1-4): EAGVTQFPSHSVIEKGQTVTLRCDPISGHDNLYWYRRVMGKEIKFLLHFVKESKQDESGMPNNRFLAERTGGTYSTLKVQPAELEDSGVYFCASSRAAGVVEKLFFGSGTQLSVL.

V and J are TRBV27 and TRBJ2-7; 7 bases are shared with TRBD1. This CDR3 region has 15 residues. J gave up 2 bases and V 4 bases, and 8 bases lay outside the gene matches. Germline V gene sequence: CDR1 MNHEY, CDR2 SMNVEV (reference sequence). As DNA, the CDR3 is TGTGCCAGCAGTTCGACAGGGTTCCATACCTACGAGCAGTACTTC. It encodes CASSSTGFHTYEQYF.

V is TRBV2 and J is TRBJ2-5, with 8 bases identical to TRBD1. V shed 7 bases and J 4 bases; nucleotides not matched to a gene: 14. Germline V CDR1 and CDR2: SNHLY, FYNNEI. The CDR3 has 16 amino acids. The CDR3: CASTLTGAGLRETQYF. In nucleotides, the CDR3 is TGTGCCAGCACCTTGACAGGGGCCGGACTACGAGAGACCCAGTACTTC.

This sequence joins TRBV27 and TRBJ1-2; TRBD1 matches 8 bases. V was pared by 7 bases and J by 2 bases, with 6 bases of the junction left unmatched. The CDR3 has 14 amino acids. Germline CDR1 reads MNHEY; CDR2 reads SMNVEV (reference sequence). The CDR3 reads CASKPGQGNYGYTF. The CDR3 DNA is TGTGCCAGCAAACCAGGACAGGGAAACTATGGCTACACCTTC.

This clone was counted only a few times. This rearrangement joins TRBV6-5 to TRBJ2-5; the match to TRBD1 covers 9 bases. Trimming at V came to 7 bases and at J to 5 bases, leaving 2 bases not matched to a gene. CDR1 is MNHEY, CDR2 SVGAGI, per germline. The CDR3 extends over 12 amino acids. The CDR3 DNA follows: TGTGCCAGCACGGGACAGGGTGAGACCCAGTACTTC. As protein: CASTGQGETQYF.

This sequence joins TRBV4-3 and TRBJ2-1; maybe TRBD1 (7 bases). Trimming took 1 base from V and 4 from J, leaving 17 bases between them. Per germline, CDR1 LGHNA and CDR2 YSLEER. The length of the CDR3 is 17 residues. The CDR3 sequence: CASSQGTARGVYNEQFF. In DNA, the CDR3 is TGCGCCAGCAGCCAAGGGACGGCCAGGGGGGTTTACAATGAGCAGTTCTTC.

This clone was detected only a few times. Other nucleotide sequences from this sample produce the same CDR3. The genes are TRBV29-1 and TRBJ2-4; D tentatively reads TRBD1 or TRBD2 (5 bases each). V dropped 4 bases and J dropped 7 bases, with 11 bases sitting between them. CDR1 is SQVTM and CDR2 is ANQGSEA in the germline V gene. The CDR3 length is 12 residues. Written as DNA, the CDR3 is TGCAGCGTTGTGGGGACCTTGAACATTCAGTACTTC. The encoded protein is CSVVGTLNIQYF.

The chain uses TRBV14 and TRBJ1-2; D may be TRBD1 (6 bases). Germline CDR1 SGHDN, CDR2 FVKESK. The V and J ends lost 3 bases and 5 bases respectively, with 10 bases between them. The CDR3 has 13 residues. In DNA form, the CDR3 reads TGTGCCAGCAGCCAGAGACAGGATTATGGCTACACCTTC. Amino acids: CASSQRQDYGYTF.

This chain joins TRBV7-9 and TRBJ2-3; no definite D call. The CDR3 totals 11 residues. V was cut by 8 bases and J by 3 bases, with 6 bases left in between. Germline V CDR1 and CDR2: SEHNR, FQNEAQ (reference sequence). The CDR3 DNA reads TGTGCCAGCTCAGAGACAGATACGCAGTATTTT. Its translation is CASSETDTQYF.

This clone has just a few counts. V usage is TRBV5-1 and J usage is TRBJ2-1, with D unclear. CDR1 is SGHRS and CDR2 is YFSETQ in the germline V gene. V was pared by 1 base and J by 6 bases, with 11 bases between. This CDR3 has 14 amino acids. In DNA form, the CDR3 reads TGCGCCAGCAGCTTGACGGATGGGGTCAATGAGCAGTTCTTC. Translation gives CASSLTDGVNEQFF.